The present entry profiles one TCR beta chain with its context. Its specificity is unknown. This sample is part of a study of cytomegalovirus exposure and HLA in healthy donors. General study results and limits: Common viral pathogens seemed, in a later analysis, to connect with several of the most significant clusters. Rarity marked most TCR sequences, yet some public TCRs occurred in many donors.

PCR employed 60 Vbeta and 13 Jbeta primers. Profiling relied on immunoSEQ multiplex PCR, and the TCRdb table lists in-frame clones only, not all of them. The top ten hold more than 0.95% of the sample, which has around 190,000 clones, 70% to 85% seen once. V was cut by 5 bases and J by 7 bases, with 14 bases left in between. The CDR3 totals 13 residues. Per germline, CDR1 SGHAT and CDR2 FQNNGV. Donors had nominal health at sampling but likely had unrecorded immune exposures. Sequencing input: PBMCs. This receptor was identified in a girl aged 2 to 10 in good health and CMV-seropositive. The genes are TRBV11-2 and TRBJ1-1; the D is unclear. The CDR3, as DNA: TGTGCCAGCAGCCCCGGGGTGGCCAATGAAGCTTTCTTT. This codes for CASSPGVANEAFF.